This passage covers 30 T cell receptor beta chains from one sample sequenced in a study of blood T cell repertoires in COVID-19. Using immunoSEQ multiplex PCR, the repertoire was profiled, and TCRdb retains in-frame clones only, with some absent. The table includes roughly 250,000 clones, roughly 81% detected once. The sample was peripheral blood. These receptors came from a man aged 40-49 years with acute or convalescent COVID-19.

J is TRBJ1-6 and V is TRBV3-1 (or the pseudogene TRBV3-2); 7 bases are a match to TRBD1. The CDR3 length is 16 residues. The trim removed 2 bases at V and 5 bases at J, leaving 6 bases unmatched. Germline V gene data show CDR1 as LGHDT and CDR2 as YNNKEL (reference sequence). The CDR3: CASSQQPGQNNSPLHF. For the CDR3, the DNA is TGTGCCAGCAGCCAACAACCGGGACAGAATAATTCACCCCTCCACTTT.

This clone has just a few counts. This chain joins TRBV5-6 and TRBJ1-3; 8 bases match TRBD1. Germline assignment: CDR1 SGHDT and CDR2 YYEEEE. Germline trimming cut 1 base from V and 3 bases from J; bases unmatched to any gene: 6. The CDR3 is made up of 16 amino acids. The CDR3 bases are TGTGCCAGCAGCTTGCTCGGACAGGGCGATGGAAACACCATATATTTT. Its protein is CASSLLGQGDGNTIYF.

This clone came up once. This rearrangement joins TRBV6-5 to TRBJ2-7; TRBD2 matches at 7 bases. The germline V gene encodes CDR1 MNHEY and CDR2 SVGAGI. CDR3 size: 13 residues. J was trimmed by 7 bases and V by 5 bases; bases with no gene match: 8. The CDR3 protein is CASSPRGAGEQYF. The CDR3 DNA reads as TGTGCCAGCAGTCCCCGGGGAGCGGGGGAGCAGTACTTC.

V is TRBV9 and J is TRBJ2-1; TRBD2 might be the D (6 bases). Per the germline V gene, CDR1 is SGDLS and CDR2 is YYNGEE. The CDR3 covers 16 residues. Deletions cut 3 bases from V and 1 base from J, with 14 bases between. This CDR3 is CASSAGTSQSYNEQFF. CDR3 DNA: TGTGCCAGCAGCGCAGGGACTTCTCAGTCCTACAATGAGCAGTTCTTC.

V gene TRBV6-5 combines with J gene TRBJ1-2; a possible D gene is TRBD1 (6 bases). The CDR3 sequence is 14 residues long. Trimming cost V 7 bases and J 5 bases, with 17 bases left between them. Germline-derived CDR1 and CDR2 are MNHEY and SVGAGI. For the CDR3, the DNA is TGTGCCAGCAACGGCGGACAGAGAGGTTATGGCTACACCTTC. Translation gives CASNGGQRGYGYTF.

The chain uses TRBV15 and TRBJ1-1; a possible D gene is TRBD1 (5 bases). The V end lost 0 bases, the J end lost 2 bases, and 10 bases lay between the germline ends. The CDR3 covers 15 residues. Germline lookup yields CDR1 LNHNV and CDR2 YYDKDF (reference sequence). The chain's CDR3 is CATSRDRQGNTEAFF. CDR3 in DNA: TGTGCCACCAGCAGAGATAGGCAGGGTAACACTGAAGCTTTCTTT.

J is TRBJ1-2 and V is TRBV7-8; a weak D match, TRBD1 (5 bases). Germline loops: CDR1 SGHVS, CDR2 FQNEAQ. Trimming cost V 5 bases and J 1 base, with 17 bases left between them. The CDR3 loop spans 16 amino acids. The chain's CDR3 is CASSPRTGALNYGYTF. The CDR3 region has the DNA TGTGCCAGCAGCCCCCGTACTGGGGCCCTTAACTATGGCTACACCTTC.

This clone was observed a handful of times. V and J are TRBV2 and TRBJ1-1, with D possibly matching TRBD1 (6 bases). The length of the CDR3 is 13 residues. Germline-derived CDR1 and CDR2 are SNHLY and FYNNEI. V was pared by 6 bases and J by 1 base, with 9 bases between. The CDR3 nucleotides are TGTGCCAGCAGGTTACAGGGGAACACTGAAGCTTTCTTT. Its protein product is CASRLQGNTEAFF.

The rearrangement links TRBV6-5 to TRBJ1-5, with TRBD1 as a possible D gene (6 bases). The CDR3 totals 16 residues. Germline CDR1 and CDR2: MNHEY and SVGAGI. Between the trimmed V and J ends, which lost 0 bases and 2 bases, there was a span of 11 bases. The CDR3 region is CASSYSSGAGNQPQHF. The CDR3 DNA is TGTGCCAGCAGTTACTCGTCAGGGGCGGGCAATCAGCCCCAGCATTTT.

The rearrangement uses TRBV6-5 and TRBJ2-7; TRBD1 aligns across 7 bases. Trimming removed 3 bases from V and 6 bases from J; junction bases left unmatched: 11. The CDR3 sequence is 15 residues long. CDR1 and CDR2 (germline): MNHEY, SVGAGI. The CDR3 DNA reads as TGTGCCAGCAGTTATACGGGACAGAGCGACTCCGAGCAGTACTTC. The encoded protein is CASSYTGQSDSEQYF.

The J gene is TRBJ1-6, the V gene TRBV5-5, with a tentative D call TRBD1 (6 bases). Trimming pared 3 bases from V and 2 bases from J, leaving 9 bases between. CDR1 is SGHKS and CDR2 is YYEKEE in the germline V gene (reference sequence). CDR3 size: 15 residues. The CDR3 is CASSYGGTYNSPLHF. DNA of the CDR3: TGTGCCAGCAGCTATGGGGGCACCTATAATTCACCCCTCCACTTT.

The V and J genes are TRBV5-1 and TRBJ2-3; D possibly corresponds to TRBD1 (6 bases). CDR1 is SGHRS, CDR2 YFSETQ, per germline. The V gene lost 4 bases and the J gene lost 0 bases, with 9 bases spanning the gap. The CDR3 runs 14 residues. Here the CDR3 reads CASSKDSSTDTQYF. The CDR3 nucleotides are TGCGCCAGCAGCAAGGACAGTAGCACAGATACGCAGTATTTT. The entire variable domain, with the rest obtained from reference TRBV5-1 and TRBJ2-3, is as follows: KAGVTQTPRYLIKTRGQQVTLSCSPISGHRSVSWYQQTPGQGLQFLFEYFSETQRNKGNFPGRFSGRQFSNSRSEMNVSTLELGDSALYLCASSKDSSTDTQYFGPGTRLTVL.

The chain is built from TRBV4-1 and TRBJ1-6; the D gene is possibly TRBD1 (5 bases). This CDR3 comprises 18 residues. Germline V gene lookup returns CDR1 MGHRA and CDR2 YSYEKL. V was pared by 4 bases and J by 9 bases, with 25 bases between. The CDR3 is CASSRYGEGTQFSSPLHF. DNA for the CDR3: TGCGCCAGCAGCCGCTACGGGGAGGGGACCCAGTTTAGTTCACCCCTCCACTTT.

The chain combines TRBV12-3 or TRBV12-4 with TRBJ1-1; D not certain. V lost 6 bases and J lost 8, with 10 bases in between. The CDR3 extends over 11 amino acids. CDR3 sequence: CASRLAGEAFF. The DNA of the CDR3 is TGTGCCAGCAGATTGGCGGGGGAAGCTTTCTTT.

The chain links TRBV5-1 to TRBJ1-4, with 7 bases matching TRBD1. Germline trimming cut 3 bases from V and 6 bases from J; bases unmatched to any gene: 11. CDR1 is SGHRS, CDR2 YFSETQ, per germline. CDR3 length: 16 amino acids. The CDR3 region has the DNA TGCGCCAGCAGCTCCGGAGGCATGGGACAGTATGAAAAACTGTTTTTT. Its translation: CASSSGGMGQYEKLFF. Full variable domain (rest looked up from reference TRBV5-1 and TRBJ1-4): KAGVTQTPRYLIKTRGQQVTLSCSPISGHRSVSWYQQTPGQGLQFLFEYFSETQRNKGNFPGRFSGRQFSNSRSEMNVSTLELGDSALYLCASSSGGMGQYEKLFFGSGTQLSVL.

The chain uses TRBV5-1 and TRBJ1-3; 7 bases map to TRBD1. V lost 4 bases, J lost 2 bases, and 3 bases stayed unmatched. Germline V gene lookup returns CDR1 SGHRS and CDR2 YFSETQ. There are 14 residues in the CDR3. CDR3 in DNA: TGCGCCAGCAGCCTGGGACAGACTGGAAACACCATATATTTT. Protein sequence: CASSLGQTGNTIYF.

In DNA, the CDR3 is TGTGCCAGCAGCAAAGCGACAGGGTATAATTCACCCCTCCACTTT. Its translation: CASSKATGYNSPLHF. The chain combines TRBV21-1 with TRBJ1-6; no check of the table's D call, TRBD1, against the DNA was made. TRBV21-1 is termed a pseudogene. The CDR3 has 15 residues.

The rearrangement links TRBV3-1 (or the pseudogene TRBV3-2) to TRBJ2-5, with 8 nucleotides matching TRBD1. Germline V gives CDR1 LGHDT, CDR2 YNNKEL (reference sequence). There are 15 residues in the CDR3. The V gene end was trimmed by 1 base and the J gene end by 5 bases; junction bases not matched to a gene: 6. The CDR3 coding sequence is TGTGCCAGCAGCCAAGGGACAGGGCTAGGGGAGACCCAGTACTTC. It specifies CASSQGTGLGETQYF.

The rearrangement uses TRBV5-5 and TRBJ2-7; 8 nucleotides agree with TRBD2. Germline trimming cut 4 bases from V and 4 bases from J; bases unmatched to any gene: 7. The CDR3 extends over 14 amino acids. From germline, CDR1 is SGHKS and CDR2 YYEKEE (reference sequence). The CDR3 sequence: CASSPPGLGYEQYF. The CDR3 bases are TGTGCCAGCAGCCCGCCGGGACTAGGGTACGAGCAGTACTTC. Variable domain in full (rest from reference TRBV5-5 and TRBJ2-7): DAGVTQSPTHLIKTRGQQVTLRCSPISGHKSVSWYQQVLGQGPQFIFQYYEKEERGRGNFPDRFSARQFPNYSSELNVNALLLGDSALYLCASSPPGLGYEQYFGPGTRLTVT.

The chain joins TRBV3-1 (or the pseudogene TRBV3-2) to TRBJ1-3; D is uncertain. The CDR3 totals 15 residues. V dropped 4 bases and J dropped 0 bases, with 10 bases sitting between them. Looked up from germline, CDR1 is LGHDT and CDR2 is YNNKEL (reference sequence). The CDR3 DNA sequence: TGTGCCAGCAGCCCTGACACGTTCTCTGGAAACACCATATATTTT. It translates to CASSPDTFSGNTIYF.

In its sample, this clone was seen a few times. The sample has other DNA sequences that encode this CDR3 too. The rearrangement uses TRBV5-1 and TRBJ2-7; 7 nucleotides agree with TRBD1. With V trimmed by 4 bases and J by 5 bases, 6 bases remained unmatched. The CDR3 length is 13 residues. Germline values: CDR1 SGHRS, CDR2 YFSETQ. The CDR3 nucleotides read TGCGCCAGCAGCCAACAGGGGTTCGACGAGCAGTACTTC. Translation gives CASSQQGFDEQYF.

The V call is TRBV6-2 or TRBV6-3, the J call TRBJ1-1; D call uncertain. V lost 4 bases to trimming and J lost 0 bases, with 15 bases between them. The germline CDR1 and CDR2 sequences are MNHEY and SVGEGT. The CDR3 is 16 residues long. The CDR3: CASSSGRSAVNTEAFF. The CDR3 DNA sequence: TGTGCCAGCAGTTCCGGGAGGTCGGCGGTGAACACTGAAGCTTTCTTT.

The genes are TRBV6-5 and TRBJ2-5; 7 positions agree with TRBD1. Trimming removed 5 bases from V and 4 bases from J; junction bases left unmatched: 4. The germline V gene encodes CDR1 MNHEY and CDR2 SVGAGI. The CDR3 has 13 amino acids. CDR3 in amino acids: CASSRTGGETQYF. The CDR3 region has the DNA TGTGCCAGCAGTCGGACAGGTGGAGAGACCCAGTACTTC.

CDR3 protein: CASSKSGTDGNTIYF. CDR3 bases: TGTGCCAGCAGCAAATCCGGGACAGATGGAAACACCATATATTTT. V and J are TRBV9 and TRBJ1-3; 7 bases map to TRBD1. Germline-derived CDR1 and CDR2 are SGDLS and YYNGEE. After removal of 4 bases from V and 3 bases from J, the junction contained 7 bases not matched to a gene. The CDR3 runs 15 residues.

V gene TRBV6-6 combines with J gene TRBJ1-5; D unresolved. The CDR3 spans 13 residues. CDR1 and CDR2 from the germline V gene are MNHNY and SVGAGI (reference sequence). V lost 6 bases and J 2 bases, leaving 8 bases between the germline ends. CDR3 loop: CASRLQGNQPQHF. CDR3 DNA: TGTGCCAGCAGACTCCAAGGCAATCAGCCCCAGCATTTT.

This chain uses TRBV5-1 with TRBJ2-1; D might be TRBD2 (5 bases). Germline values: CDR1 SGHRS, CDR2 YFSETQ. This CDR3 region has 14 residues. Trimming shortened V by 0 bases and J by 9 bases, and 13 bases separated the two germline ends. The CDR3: CASSLGTMGSEQFF. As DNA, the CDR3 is TGCGCCAGCAGCTTGGGGACGATGGGGAGTGAGCAGTTCTTC.

CDR3 residues: CASSLTGGKNIQYF. As DNA, the CDR3 is TGCGCCAGCAGCTTGACGGGGGGCAAAAACATTCAGTACTTC. This rearrangement joins TRBV5-1 to TRBJ2-4; 7 nucleotides line up with TRBD2. The CDR3 contains 14 residues. Per the germline V gene, CDR1 is SGHRS and CDR2 is YFSETQ. Trimming removed 1 base from V and 3 bases from J; junction bases left unmatched: 1.

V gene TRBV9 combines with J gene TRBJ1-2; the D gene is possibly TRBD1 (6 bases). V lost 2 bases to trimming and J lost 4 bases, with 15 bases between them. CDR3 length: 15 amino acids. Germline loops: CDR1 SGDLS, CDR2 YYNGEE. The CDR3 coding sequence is TGTGCCAGCAGCGTTATGGCCACAGGGACCTATGGCTACACCTTC. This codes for CASSVMATGTYGYTF.

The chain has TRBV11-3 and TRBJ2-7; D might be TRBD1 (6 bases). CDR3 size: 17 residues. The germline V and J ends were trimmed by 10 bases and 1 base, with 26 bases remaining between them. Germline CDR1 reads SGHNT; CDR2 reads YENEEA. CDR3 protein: CAICQTDRDTLSYEQYF. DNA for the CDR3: TGTGCCATCTGCCAGACTGACCGGGACACTTTATCCTACGAGCAGTACTTC.

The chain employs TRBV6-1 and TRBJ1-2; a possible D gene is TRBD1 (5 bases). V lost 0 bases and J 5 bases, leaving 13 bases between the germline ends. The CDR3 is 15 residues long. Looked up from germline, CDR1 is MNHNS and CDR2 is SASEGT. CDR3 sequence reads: CASSEALTGGYGYTF. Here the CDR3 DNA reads TGTGCCAGCAGTGAAGCGCTTACCGGGGGATATGGCTACACCTTC.